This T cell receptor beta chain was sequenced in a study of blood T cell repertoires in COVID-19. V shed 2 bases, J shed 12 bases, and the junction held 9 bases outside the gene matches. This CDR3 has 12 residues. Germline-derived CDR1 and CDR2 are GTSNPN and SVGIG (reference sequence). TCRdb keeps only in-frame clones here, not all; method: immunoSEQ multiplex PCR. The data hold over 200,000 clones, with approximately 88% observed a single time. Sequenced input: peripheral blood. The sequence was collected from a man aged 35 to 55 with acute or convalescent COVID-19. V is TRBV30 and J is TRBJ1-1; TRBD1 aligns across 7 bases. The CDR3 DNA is TGTGCCTGGAGTTCCGGGACAGTGGTTTCTTTCTTT. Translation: CAWSSGTVVSFF.